This T cell receptor beta chain was sequenced for a study of OX40 agonist ivuxolimab in advanced cancers. With respect to the entire study: The costimulatory receptor OX40 (CD134) was targeted by ivuxolimab, a fully human IgG2 agonistic monoclonal antibody. Intravenous ivuxolimab was administered to patients every 2 weeks at six dose levels: 0.01, 0.1, 0.3, 1.5, 3 and 10 mg/kg. Among the roughly 52 dose-escalation patients, about 19 had hepatocellular carcinoma, roughly 15 melanoma, 9 renal cell carcinoma and 9 head and neck cancer. In the dose-escalation cohort, 70% to 90% of patients were male, and the mean age was roughly 56 years with a range of roughly 20 to 79. Prior anti-PD-1, anti-PD-L1 or anti-CTLA-4 therapy was permitted, and approximately 40% of dose-escalation patients had received checkpoint inhibitors. Partial responses occurred in three dose-escalation patients, of whom one had hepatocellular carcinoma and two had cutaneous melanoma. Peripheral TCRbeta sequencing was intended to test whether TCR sequence diversity was altered and clonal T-cell expansion was caused by ivuxolimab. The monotherapy dose-escalation portion (N of about 47 patients) of the phase I ivuxolimab trial is reported in the paper.

Patients with autoimmune disease history or receiving systemic immunosuppression were excluded from the trial. Peripheral blood for TCR sequencing was collected from all dose cohorts at baseline, on cycle 4 day 1, and on cycle 7 day 1. The samples were taken from a phase I, first-in-human, multicenter, open-label dose-escalation trial of ivuxolimab. Adults with locally advanced or metastatic head and neck squamous cell, hepatocellular, melanoma or renal cell carcinoma were enrolled in the trial. CD4+ and CD8+ T cells were sorted separately from peripheral blood before TCR sequencing. Results the study describes overall, beyond this receptor: Partial responders in the 0.1-3.0 mg/kg groups had among the lowest normalized peripheral clonal expansion, especially among CD8+ T cells. Which antigens the clonally expanded peripheral T cells were specific for was not determined. Clonal expansion of both CD4+ and CD8+ blood T cells was observed from baseline to week 6 at doses 0.1 to 3.0 mg/kg. After ivuxolimab, CD8+ T cells had more expanded clones than CD4+ T cells on average. Low levels of normalized T-cell clonal expansion were also seen in some patients who did not respond.

Genomic DNA was isolated from the sorted cells so that the TCRbeta CDR3 region could be sequenced. The immunoSEQ Assay was used for sequencing of TCRbeta CDR3 regions. TCRdb provides this immuneACCESS table in a form limited to in-frame rearrangements. Some clones are lacking; in checked studies, under half of them reflect an unresolved V gene, and why the rest are absent is not known. Recorded for this sample are about 76,000 clones; around 90% of them occurred a single time. The ten largest account for 2% to 3% of the sample. Trimming takes 4 bases off V and 7 bases off J; junction bases not matched to a gene: 6. CDR1 and CDR2 are read off the germline V gene (reference sequence) as SGHAT and FQDESV. The CDR3 covers 15 residues, taking in both the cysteine and the phenylalanine. Left in the record is the CDR3 DNA by itself, 45 bases read in frame from the first base. Comment on this clone: Its antigen is currently not known. No clone much larger than this one lies a single base away; base qualities are absent.

Material: CD4+ or CD8+ T cells sorted from blood, obtained in a trial of the OX40 agonist ivuxolimab. The receptor was derived from an adult with an advanced solid tumor such as melanoma, head and neck, liver or kidney cancer. The chain employs TRBV11-1 and TRBJ1-5, with TRBD1 identical over 11 junction bases. The bases are TGTGCCAGCAGCTCGGACAGGGGGCGAGGGCAGCCCCAGCATTTT. Its translation is CASSSDRGRGQPQHF.